These 23 T cell receptor beta chains came from one sample sequenced in a study of cytomegalovirus exposure and HLA in healthy donors. Repertoires were generated with immunoSEQ multiplex PCR, while TCRdb's copy carries only in-frame clones and drops some. The sample holds roughly 100,000 clones, about 94% seen once. Sequenced sample: PBMCs. The receptors shown here come from a woman younger than 30 in good health and CMV-seronegative.

The genes are TRBV28 and TRBJ2-1, with a tentative D call TRBD2 (6 bases). V shed 4 bases and J shed 4 bases, with 17 bases lying between them. The CDR3 runs to 16 residues. Per germline, CDR1 MDHEN and CDR2 SYDVKM. This chain's CDR3 is CASSSQSGPTYNEQFF. CDR3 in DNA: TGTGCCAGCAGTTCCCAGAGCGGGCCGACTTACAATGAGCAGTTCTTC.

The CDR3 DNA is TGTGCCAGCAGCCCGCCCCTACTGACAGGGAGAGGGGACACTGAAGCTTTCTTT. Translated: CASSPPLLTGRGDTEAFF. The V call is TRBV21-1, the J call TRBJ1-1; the listed D gene, TRBD1, was not tested against the DNA. TRBV21-1 constitutes a pseudogene. The CDR3 sequence is 18 residues long.

The gene calls are TRBV27 and TRBJ2-5, with D perhaps TRBD1 (5 bases). Germline loops: CDR1 MNHEY, CDR2 SMNVEV (reference sequence). V shed 5 bases and J shed 0 bases, with 10 bases lying between them. The CDR3 is made up of 14 amino acids. DNA of the CDR3: TGTGCCAGCAGTCCAGCAGGGTACCAAGAGACCCAGTACTTC. The encoded protein is CASSPAGYQETQYF.

J is TRBJ1-1 and V is TRBV5-4; D not certain. The CDR3 runs to 12 residues. CDR1 is SGHNT and CDR2 is YYREEE in the germline V gene (reference sequence). V lost 7 bases, J lost 4 bases, and 11 bases lay in between. CDR3 region: CASAGDPTEAFF. CDR3 coding DNA: TGTGCCAGCGCCGGGGATCCCACTGAAGCTTTCTTT.

The J gene is TRBJ1-1, the V gene TRBV6-1, with TRBD1 matching 7 bases. From germline, CDR1 is MNHNS and CDR2 SASEGT. The CDR3 totals 16 residues. Trimming at V came to 1 base and at J to 2 bases, leaving 7 bases not matched to a gene. The CDR3 bases are TGTGCCAGCAGTGAAGAGGAAGCAGGGGGAAACACTGAAGCTTTCTTT. It specifies CASSEEEAGGNTEAFF.

The chain combines TRBV18 with TRBJ1-1; D unresolved. Germline CDR1 is KGHSH and CDR2 is LQKENI. This CDR3 contains 13 residues. The germline V and J ends were trimmed by 6 bases and 3 bases, with 11 bases remaining between them. This CDR3 reads CASSNGEDTEAFF. The CDR3 DNA sequence: TGTGCCAGCTCCAATGGGGAGGACACTGAAGCTTTCTTT.

This chain connects TRBV6-1 to TRBJ1-1, with 10 nucleotides matching TRBD1. J gave up 4 bases and V 7 bases, and 6 bases lay outside the gene matches. CDR3 length: 14 residues. The V gene's germline CDR1 is MNHNS and CDR2 SASEGT. Here the CDR3 reads CASTGTGEVTEAFF. Written as DNA, the CDR3 is TGTGCCAGCACTGGGACAGGGGAGGTCACTGAAGCTTTCTTT.

V is TRBV11-3 and J is TRBJ2-5, with 13 nucleotides matching TRBD2. The CDR3 is 17 amino acids. Germline V gene data show CDR1 as SGHNT and CDR2 as YENEEA. J lost 2 bases, V lost 3 bases, and 6 bases had no gene match. CDR3 bases: TGTGCCAGCAGCTTCTCGGGACTAGCGGGGAGACAAGAGACCCAGTACTTC. As protein: CASSFSGLAGRQETQYF.

As for this clone: One end of the junction does not line up with germline, which may come from a read error. The V gene is TRBV7-7, the J gene TRBJ2-5, with 7 bases fitting TRBD1. From germline, CDR1 is SSHAT and CDR2 FNYEAQ (reference sequence). The CDR3 runs 14 residues. CDR3 sequence (DNA): TGTGCTAGCAGTTCGGGACAGTTCCAAGAGACCCAGTACTTC. This codes for CASSSGQFQETQYF.

The J gene is TRBJ2-1, the V gene TRBV5-4, with 8 bases identical to TRBD2. From germline, CDR1 is SGHNT and CDR2 YYREEE (reference sequence). This CDR3 is 15 amino acids long. Trimming cost V 0 bases and J 7 bases; bases outside gene matches: 6. For the CDR3, the DNA is TGTGCCAGCAGCTTGGGTTCTAGCGGGTGGAATGAGCAGTTCTTC. This translates into CASSLGSSGWNEQFF.

This clone was counted between two and nine times. The chain uses TRBV2 and TRBJ2-5; TRBD1 matches 8 bases. The CDR3 is made up of 14 amino acids. CDR1 and CDR2 from the germline V gene are SNHLY and FYNNEI. Trimming cost V 8 bases and J 5 bases; bases outside gene matches: 10. The CDR3 is CASEDRASMETQYF. The CDR3 nucleotides are TGTGCCAGCGAGGACAGGGCAAGCATGGAGACCCAGTACTTC.

The chain has TRBV9 and TRBJ2-1, with TRBD1 as a possible D gene (6 bases). Looked up from germline, CDR1 is SGDLS and CDR2 is YYNGEE. This CDR3 has 15 amino acids. Trimming took 0 bases from V and 5 from J, leaving 12 bases between them. For the CDR3, the DNA is TGTGCCAGCAGCGTAGAAGGTCAGGGGAACAATGAGCAGTTCTTC. Translated: CASSVEGQGNNEQFF.

This clone was detected a few times. The genes are TRBV4-1 and TRBJ2-3, with 8 bases lining up with TRBD2. Germline V gene data show CDR1 as MGHRA and CDR2 as YSYEKL. Trimming at V came to 6 bases and at J to 4 bases, leaving 12 bases not matched to a gene. The CDR3 length is 16 residues. CDR3 sequence (DNA): TGCGCCAGCAGTCCAACCGGGACTAGTGGGTCAGATACGCAGTATTTT. This gives the protein CASSPTGTSGSDTQYF.

V and J are TRBV6-5 and TRBJ2-5, with D possibly being TRBD2 (5 bases). This CDR3 is 13 amino acids long. V lost 5 bases and J lost 5, with 12 bases in between. CDR1 MNHEY and CDR2 SVGAGI come from the germline V gene. The CDR3 is CASSHIQRETQYF. As DNA, the CDR3 is TGTGCCAGCAGTCACATCCAGCGGGAGACCCAGTACTTC.

The V call is TRBV15, the J call TRBJ2-2, with 7 bases identical to TRBD1. This CDR3 spans 16 amino acids. Germline V gene sequence: CDR1 LNHNV, CDR2 YYDKDF (reference sequence). The junction had 5 bases not matched to a gene; V was cut back by 4 bases and J by 0 bases. CDR3 region: CATSTYRGPNTGELFF. The CDR3 region has the DNA TGTGCCACCAGCACCTACAGGGGACCGAACACCGGGGAGCTGTTTTTT.

The chain links TRBV7-2 to TRBJ1-4, with D possibly matching TRBD1 (6 bases). This CDR3 is built from 16 residues. V lost 0 bases to trimming and J lost 3 bases, with 11 bases between them. The germline gives CDR1 SGHTA, CDR2 FQGNSA. This CDR3 reads CASSLARRQANEKLFF. CDR3 in DNA: TGTGCCAGCAGCTTAGCGCGGAGACAGGCTAATGAAAAACTGTTTTTT.

The genes are TRBV7-8 and TRBJ2-2, with D possibly matching TRBD2 (6 bases). The V end was cut by 3 bases, the J end by 4 bases, with 21 bases between. The CDR3 has 18 amino acids. Germline V gene data show CDR1 as SGHVS and CDR2 as FQNEAQ. The CDR3 is CASSFSVGGGGPTGELFF. CDR3 in DNA: TGTGCCAGCAGCTTTTCAGTGGGGGGAGGCGGACCCACCGGGGAGCTGTTTTTT.

This clone was observed a single time. J is TRBJ1-3 and V is TRBV4-2; 9 bases map to TRBD1. V shed 3 bases, J shed 2 bases, and the junction held 2 bases outside the gene matches. CDR1 LGHNA and CDR2 YNFKEQ come from the germline V gene. This CDR3 has 15 amino acids. The chain's CDR3 is CASSQDRGPGNTIYF. CDR3 nucleotides: TGTGCCAGCAGCCAGGACAGGGGCCCTGGAAACACCATATATTTT.

The chain combines TRBV18 with TRBJ2-7, with D uncertain. Germline V gene data show CDR1 as KGHSH and CDR2 as LQKENI. Trimming shortened V by 3 bases and J by 2 bases, and 11 bases separated the two germline ends. This CDR3 comprises 14 residues. CDR3 DNA sequence: TGTGCCAGCTCACCCTCCGCTATTCCCTACGAGCAGTACTTC. This translates into CASSPSAIPYEQYF.

The chain carries TRBV27 and TRBJ1-4; 7 bases agree with TRBD1. The CDR3 sequence is 14 residues long. V shed 2 bases, J shed 5 bases, and the junction held 2 bases outside the gene matches. Germline loops: CDR1 MNHEY, CDR2 SMNVEV (reference sequence). The CDR3 bases are TGTGCCAGCAGTTTAGGCAGGGGGAATGAAAAACTGTTTTTT. Its translation: CASSLGRGNEKLFF. Based on the CDR3 plus reference TRBV27 and TRBJ1-4, the full variable domain is EAQVTQNPRYLITVTGKKLTVTCSQNMNHEYMSWYRQDPGLGLRQIYYSMNVEVTDKGDVPEGYKVSRKEKRNFPLILESPSPNQTSLYFCASSLGRGNEKLFFGSGTQLSVL.

This chain joins TRBV5-4 and TRBJ1-1; D gene unclear. Trimming shortened V by 10 bases and J by 1 base, and 17 bases separated the two germline ends. Germline V CDR1 and CDR2: SGHNT, YYREEE (reference sequence). This CDR3 region has 14 residues. Written as DNA, the CDR3 is TGTGCCTCCAGCCTTCAGAGCGGGAACACTGAAGCTTTCTTT. Translation gives CASSLQSGNTEAFF.

This chain joins TRBV5-8 and TRBJ1-1, with a tentative D call TRBD1 (5 bases). Per germline, CDR1 SGHTS and CDR2 YDEGEE. The CDR3 spans 14 residues. Deletions cut 6 bases from V and 1 base from J, with 13 bases between. CDR3 bases: TGTGCCAGCAACAGGAGACATCCGAACACTGAAGCTTTCTTT. It translates to CASNRRHPNTEAFF.

This clone was seen a few times. V and J are TRBV6-5 and TRBJ1-2, with D perhaps matching TRBD1 (5 bases). Per the germline V gene, CDR1 is MNHEY and CDR2 is SVGAGI. Trimming took off 6 bases at V and 5 bases at J, with 13 bases between the two ends. The CDR3 is made up of 13 amino acids. CDR3 sequence: CASSPGLTYGYTF. DNA for the CDR3: TGTGCCAGCAGCCCGGGACTGACGTATGGCTACACCTTC.